This T cell receptor (beta chain) is drawn from a study of cytomegalovirus exposure and HLA in healthy donors. PCR was performed using 60 Vbeta and 13 Jbeta primers. This table comes from immunoSEQ multiplex PCR, and its TCRdb copy is limited to in-frame clones, with some not included. The sample lists about 190,000 clones, around 80% occurring once. Remarks on this clone: Antigen: not known.

The study's findings and limits: Later on, analysis showed that most CMV-associated TCR beta chains appeared to be HLA-restricted. A later analysis, which compared TCR beta chains of equal frequency, found the HLA-associated ones more clonally expanded.

CDR3 length equals 15 residues. Germline CDR1 is SQVTM and CDR2 is ANQGSEA. Trimming at V came to 2 bases and at J to 0 bases, leaving 3 bases not matched to a gene. The origin of this receptor is a woman in her late teens or twenties in good health and CMV-seronegative. The chain uses TRBV29-1 and TRBJ2-1; 8 nucleotides align to TRBD2. Specimen: PBMCs. CDR3 nucleotide sequence: TGCAGCGTTGAAAGGAGCGGGAGCTCCTACAATGAGCAGTTCTTC. It encodes CSVERSGSSYNEQFF.